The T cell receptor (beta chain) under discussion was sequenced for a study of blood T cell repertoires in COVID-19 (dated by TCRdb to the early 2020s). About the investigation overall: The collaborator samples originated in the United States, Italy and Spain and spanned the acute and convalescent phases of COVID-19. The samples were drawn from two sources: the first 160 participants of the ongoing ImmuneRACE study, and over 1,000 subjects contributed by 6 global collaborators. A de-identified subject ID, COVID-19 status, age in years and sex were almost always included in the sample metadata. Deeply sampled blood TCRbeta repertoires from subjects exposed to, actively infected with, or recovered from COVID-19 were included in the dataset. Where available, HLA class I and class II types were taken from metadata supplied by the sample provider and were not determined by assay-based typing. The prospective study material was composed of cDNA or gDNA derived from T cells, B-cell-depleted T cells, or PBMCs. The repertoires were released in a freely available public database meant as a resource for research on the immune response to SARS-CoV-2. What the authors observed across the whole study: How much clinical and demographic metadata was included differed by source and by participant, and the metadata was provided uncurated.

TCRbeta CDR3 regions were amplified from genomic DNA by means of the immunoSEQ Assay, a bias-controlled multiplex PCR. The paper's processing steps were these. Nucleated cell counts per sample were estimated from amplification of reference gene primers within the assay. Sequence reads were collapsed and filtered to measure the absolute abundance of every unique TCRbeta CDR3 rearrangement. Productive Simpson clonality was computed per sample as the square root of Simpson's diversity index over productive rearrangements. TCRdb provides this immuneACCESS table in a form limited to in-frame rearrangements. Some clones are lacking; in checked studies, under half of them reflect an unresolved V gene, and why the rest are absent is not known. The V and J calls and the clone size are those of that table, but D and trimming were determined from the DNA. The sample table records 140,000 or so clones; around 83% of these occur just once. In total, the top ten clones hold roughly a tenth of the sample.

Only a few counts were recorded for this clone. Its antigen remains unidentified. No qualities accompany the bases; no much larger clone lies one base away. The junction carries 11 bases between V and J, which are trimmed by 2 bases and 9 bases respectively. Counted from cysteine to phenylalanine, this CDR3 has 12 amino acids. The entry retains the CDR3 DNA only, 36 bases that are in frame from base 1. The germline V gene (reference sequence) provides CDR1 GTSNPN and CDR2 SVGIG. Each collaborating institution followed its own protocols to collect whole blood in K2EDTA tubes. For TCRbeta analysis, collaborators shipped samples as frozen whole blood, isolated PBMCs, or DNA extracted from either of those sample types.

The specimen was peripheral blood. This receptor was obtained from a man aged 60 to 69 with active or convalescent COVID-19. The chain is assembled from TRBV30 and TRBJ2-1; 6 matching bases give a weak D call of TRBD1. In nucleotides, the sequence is TGTGCCTGGAGTAAGGGGGTGGGTGAGCAGTTCTTC. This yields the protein CAWSKGVGEQFF.